The 25 T cell receptor beta chains reported below all come from one sample, sequenced in a study of OX40 agonist ivuxolimab in advanced cancers. Libraries were prepared through the immunoSEQ multiplex PCR assay. TCRdb carries this immuneACCESS record with in-frame sequences only. Its versions omit some clonotypes, under half of them owing to an unresolved V gene in the studies checked, with the rest unexplained. This sample holds about 71,000 clones; just under 95% were observed only once. Around 16% of the sample lies in the top ten. Sequenced here: CD4+ or CD8+ T cells sorted from blood, sampled in a trial of the OX40 agonist ivuxolimab. The receptors originated from an adult with an advanced solid tumor such as melanoma, head and neck, liver or kidney cancer.

V usage is TRBV19 and J usage is TRBJ1-4; 7 positions agree with TRBD1. Germline loops: CDR1 LNHDA, CDR2 SQIVND (reference sequence). The CDR3 runs to 15 residues. V shed 5 bases and J 5 bases; nucleotides not matched to a gene: 8. The CDR3 reads CASSSWDRRNEKLFF. CDR3 nucleotides: TGTGCCAGTAGTTCTTGGGACAGACGGAATGAAAAACTGTTTTTT.

V gene TRBV6-5 combines with J gene TRBJ2-7; D gene uncertain. V was pared by 3 bases and J by 7 bases, with 7 bases between. The CDR3 contains 11 residues. CDR1 MNHEY and CDR2 SVGAGI come from the germline V gene. This CDR3 is CASSYGIEQYF. CDR3 nucleotides: TGTGCCAGCAGTTATGGAATAGAGCAGTACTTC.

A word on this clone: An end of the junction does not agree with germline; a read error may underlie this. Here the CDR3 DNA reads TGTGCTAGCAGCGCCGACAGCACAGATACGCAGTATTTT. This encodes CASSADSTDTQYF. The V and J genes are TRBV7-7 and TRBJ2-3; D is ambiguous. CDR3 length: 13 residues. The germline CDR1 and CDR2 sequences are SSHAT and FNYEAQ (reference sequence). The full variable domain, its missing parts supplied by reference TRBV7-7 and TRBJ2-3, is GAGVSQSPRYKVTKRGQDVTLRCDPISSHATLYWYQQALGQGPEFLTYFNYEAQPDKSGLPSDRFSAERPEGSISTLTIQRTEQRDSAMYRCASSADSTDTQYFGPGTRLTVL.

The chain is built from TRBV30 and TRBJ2-5; TRBD2 matches at 7 bases. The J call is uncertain, as TRBJ2-7 better fits the DNA end. The CDR3 contains 13 residues. Germline V gene sequence: CDR1 GTSNPN, CDR2 SVGIG (reference sequence). The DNA for the CDR3 is TGTGCCTGGAGTGTGACTAGCTTGTACGAGCAGTACTTC. Amino acids: CAWSVTSLYEQYF.

This clone appeared a single time. The chain couples TRBV7-9 to TRBJ2-3; 12 bases line up with TRBD2. V was pared by 5 bases and J by 8 bases, with 14 bases of the junction left unmatched. Germline V CDR1 and CDR2: SEHNR, FQNEAQ (reference sequence). This CDR3 is 17 amino acids long. In DNA form, the CDR3 reads TGTGCCAGCAGCCCCCCCCGACTAGCGGGAGACGAGGGTACGCAGTATTTT. Protein product: CASSPPRLAGDEGTQYF.

The chain combines TRBV10-2 with TRBJ2-1, with 9 bases aligning to TRBD2. The germline gives CDR1 WSHSY, CDR2 SAAADI. V was clipped by 4 bases and J by 0 bases; unmatched bases: 4. This CDR3 region has 16 residues. CDR3 coding DNA: TGCGCCAGCAGTGCTAGCGGGGCCCCCTCCTACAATGAGCAGTTCTTC. Translated: CASSASGAPSYNEQFF.

V gene TRBV6-6 combines with J gene TRBJ2-7; 8 bases match TRBD2. The germline gives CDR1 MNHNY, CDR2 SVGAGI (reference sequence). The trim removed 2 bases at V and 0 bases at J, leaving 6 bases unmatched. The CDR3 totals 16 residues. This chain's CDR3 is CASSYRTSMSSYEQYF. The CDR3 coding sequence is TGTGCCAGCAGTTACAGGACTAGCATGAGCTCCTACGAGCAGTACTTC.

The chain combines TRBV18 with TRBJ2-1; TRBD2 matches at 11 bases. Germline lookup yields CDR1 KGHSH and CDR2 LQKENI. CDR3 size: 17 residues. The junction had 7 bases not matched to a gene; V was cut back by 6 bases and J by 0 bases. DNA for the CDR3: TGTGCCAGCTCGTCTAGCGGGGGGCTGAGCTCCTACAATGAGCAGTTCTTC. Protein: CASSSSGGLSSYNEQFF. The entire variable domain, with the rest obtained from reference TRBV18 and TRBJ2-1, is as follows: NAGVMQNPRHLVRRRGQEARLRCSPMKGHSHVYWYRQLPEEGLKFMVYLQKENIIDESGMPKERFSAEFPKEGPSILRIQQVVRGDSAAYFCASSSSGGLSSYNEQFFGPGTRLTVL.

The chain carries TRBV6-5 and TRBJ2-1; 8 nucleotides agree with TRBD2. Looked up from germline, CDR1 is MNHEY and CDR2 is SVGAGI. The CDR3 contains 15 residues. J was trimmed by 2 bases and V by 2 bases; bases with no gene match: 2. DNA of the CDR3: TGTGCCAGCAGTTACGGGCGGGGGGCCTACAATGAGCAGTTCTTC. Amino acid sequence: CASSYGRGAYNEQFF.

This sequence joins TRBV27 and TRBJ2-7, with TRBD2 matching over 9 bases. Germline V gene sequence: CDR1 MNHEY, CDR2 SMNVEV (reference sequence). After removal of 2 bases from V and 0 bases from J, the junction contained 5 bases not matched to a gene. This CDR3 has 16 amino acids. CDR3 sequence: CASSLQSGGRSYEQYF. In DNA form, the CDR3 reads TGTGCCAGCAGTTTACAAAGCGGGGGGCGCTCCTACGAGCAGTACTTC.

The rearrangement uses TRBV7-8 and TRBJ1-2; D is undetermined. Trimming removed 5 bases from V and 11 bases from J, with 15 bases in between. The CDR3 is 12 amino acids. Germline V CDR1 and CDR2: SGHVS, FQNEAQ. The CDR3 reads CASSPLDGRYTF. DNA of the CDR3: TGTGCCAGCAGCCCTCTGGACGGCAGATACACCTTC.

The rearrangement links TRBV5-4 to TRBJ2-3, with 9 nucleotides matching TRBD2. This CDR3 is 16 amino acids long. CDR1 and CDR2 from the germline V gene are SGHNT and YYREEE (reference sequence). With 2 bases clipped from V and 4 bases from J, the junction kept 8 bases outside the gene matches. CDR3 nucleotides: TGTGCCAGCAGCTTCAATAGCGGGAGCCGGGCAGATACGCAGTATTTT. Translating it yields CASSFNSGSRADTQYF.

This chain uses TRBV19 with TRBJ2-1; D ambiguous. Deletions cut 6 bases from V and 3 bases from J, with 12 bases between. This CDR3 comprises 14 residues. Germline V gives CDR1 LNHDA, CDR2 SQIVND (reference sequence). The CDR3 coding sequence is TGTGCCAGTAGCCCCCCAAGGTACTACAATGAGCAGTTCTTC. This encodes CASSPPRYYNEQFF. Filled out from reference TRBV19 and TRBJ2-1, the complete variable domain reads DGGITQSPKYLFRKEGQNVTLSCEQNLNHDAMYWYRQDPGQGLRLIYYSQIVNDFQKGDIAEGYSVSREKKESFPLTVTSAQKNPTAFYLCASSPPRYYNEQFFGPGTRLTVL.

The CDR3 DNA reads as TGTGCTAGTGGTGTTGGGGGGACAGGGATAGGCTACACCTTC. This encodes CASGVGGTGIGYTF. This rearrangement joins TRBV12-5 to TRBJ1-2, with TRBD1 matching over 9 bases. The CDR3 has 14 amino acids. The junction had 9 bases not matched to a gene; V was cut back by 5 bases and J by 8 bases. Germline-derived CDR1 and CDR2 are LGHNT and FRNRAP.

The V call is TRBV11-2, the J call TRBJ2-7; 8 nucleotides match TRBD2. With 4 bases clipped from V and 2 bases from J, the junction kept 4 bases outside the gene matches. Per germline, CDR1 SGHAT and CDR2 FQNNGV. CDR3 size: 14 residues. The CDR3 sequence is CASSSGGVPYEQYF. The CDR3 coding sequence is TGTGCCAGCAGCTCGGGAGGGGTCCCCTACGAGCAGTACTTC.

V is TRBV5-5 and J is TRBJ1-2; 9 nucleotides line up with TRBD1. The CDR3 is 16 residues long. V was pared by 4 bases and J by 8 bases, with 15 bases of the junction left unmatched. Germline CDR1 SGHKS, CDR2 YYEKEE (reference sequence). CDR3 sequence reads: CASSPIPTGGFRGYTF. CDR3 DNA: TGTGCCAGCAGCCCAATCCCAACAGGGGGCTTCCGGGGCTACACCTTC. Drawing the rest from reference TRBV5-5 and TRBJ1-2, the complete variable domain is DAGVTQSPTHLIKTRGQQVTLRCSPISGHKSVSWYQQVLGQGPQFIFQYYEKEERGRGNFPDRFSARQFPNYSSELNVNALLLGDSALYLCASSPIPTGGFRGYTFGSGTRLTVV.

This chain connects TRBV7-2 to TRBJ1-5; D gene ambiguous. This CDR3 comprises 14 residues. Germline V CDR1 and CDR2: SGHTA, FQGNSA. The V end was cut by 3 bases, the J end by 7 bases, with 13 bases between. CDR3 amino acids: CASSLTLEAQPQHF. In DNA, the CDR3 is TGTGCCAGCAGCTTGACCCTGGAGGCCCAGCCCCAGCATTTT.

This clone showed up just once. The rearrangement joins TRBV6-1 to TRBJ2-3; 8 bases fit TRBD2. The junction had 8 bases not matched to a gene; V was cut back by 6 bases and J by 3 bases. CDR1 and CDR2 from the germline V gene are MNHNS and SASEGT. The CDR3 totals 15 residues. The CDR3 is CASRPGGALTDTQYF. The CDR3, as DNA: TGTGCCAGCAGGCCGGGGGGGGCGCTGACAGATACGCAGTATTTT.

This chain links TRBV7-2 with TRBJ2-2, with D hard to call. Germline CDR1 and CDR2: SGHTA and FQGNSA. The ends were cut back, 1 base at V and 1 base at J, with 16 bases in the middle. This CDR3 is 18 amino acids long. CDR3 region: CASSLVGPTEENTGELFF. CDR3 sequence (DNA): TGTGCCAGCAGCTTAGTAGGACCCACAGAAGAGAACACCGGGGAGCTGTTTTTT.

CDR3 DNA sequence: TGCAGCGTTGAAGTTCAGATGGCACATGGCTACACCTTC. Translation: CSVEVQMAHGYTF. V gene TRBV29-1 combines with J gene TRBJ1-2; the D is unclear. The germline gives CDR1 SQVTM, CDR2 ANQGSEA. The CDR3 is made up of 13 amino acids. V was pared by 1 base and J by 6 bases, with 12 bases between.

The chain joins TRBV2 to TRBJ2-7; 9 positions agree with TRBD1. Germline V gene sequence: CDR1 SNHLY, CDR2 FYNNEI. The V gene end was trimmed by 6 bases and the J gene end by 5 bases; junction bases not matched to a gene: 14. CDR3 length: 16 residues. The CDR3 region has the DNA TGTGCCAGCAGCCCCCCACAGCGGACAGGGGTACACGAGCAGTACTTC. It codes for CASSPPQRTGVHEQYF.

This rearrangement joins TRBV5-1 to TRBJ2-1; D not certain. CDR1 and CDR2 from the germline V gene are SGHRS and YFSETQ. This CDR3 has 17 amino acids. V was cut by 0 bases and J by 0 bases, with 13 bases left in between. The CDR3 is CASSLVGFRSSYNEQFF. The CDR3 nucleotides are TGCGCCAGCAGCTTGGTGGGGTTCAGGAGCTCCTACAATGAGCAGTTCTTC. Filled out from reference TRBV5-1 and TRBJ2-1, the complete variable domain reads KAGVTQTPRYLIKTRGQQVTLSCSPISGHRSVSWYQQTPGQGLQFLFEYFSETQRNKGNFPGRFSGRQFSNSRSEMNVSTLELGDSALYLCASSLVGFRSSYNEQFFGPGTRLTVL.

J is TRBJ1-4 and V is TRBV5-6; a possible D gene is TRBD1 (5 bases). Germline CDR1 reads SGHDT; CDR2 reads YYEEEE. This CDR3 spans 14 amino acids. With 5 bases removed from V and 4 bases from J, the gap between germline ends came to 12 bases. The CDR3 DNA follows: TGTGCCAGCAGACTGGGACCGAATAATGAAAAACTGTTTTTT. Translation gives CASRLGPNNEKLFF.

The chain combines TRBV4-3 with TRBJ1-3; D is possibly TRBD1 (5 bases). The V end lost 0 bases, the J end lost 0 bases, and 15 bases lay between the germline ends. The CDR3 totals 18 residues. Germline V gives CDR1 LGHNA, CDR2 YSLEER. The DNA for the CDR3 is TGCGCCAGCAGCCAAGATATAGGGGACCATAACTCTGGAAACACCATATATTTT. It translates to CASSQDIGDHNSGNTIYF.

The V and J genes are TRBV6-5 and TRBJ1-4; 7 nucleotides align to TRBD1. Germline assignment: CDR1 MNHEY and CDR2 SVGAGI. J lost 11 bases, V lost 7 bases, and 16 bases had no gene match. The CDR3 covers 15 residues. CDR3 region: CASTTLKTGLEKLFF. As DNA, the CDR3 is TGTGCCAGCACCACGCTCAAGACAGGGTTGGAGAAACTGTTTTTT.